A single sample is the source of the 5 T cell receptor beta chains below, sequenced in a study of beta chain features in type 1 diabetes. Sequencing targeted expressed TCRB transcripts, as all isolated RNA had been reverse transcribed. TCRdb keeps only in-frame clones here, not all; method: immunoSEQ multiplex PCR. In the table there are about 340,000 clones, about 13% of which are singletons. Whole-study results and caveats: Within each of all four CD4+ subsets, Type 1 diabetes patients had TCRB CDR3s that were moderately but significantly shorter.

No antigen has been assigned to these receptors. Sequencing was carried out using naive CD4+ T cells from blood. These receptor sequences come from a woman aged 18-29 years with type 1 diabetes.

The V call is TRBV6-1, the J call TRBJ2-1; D is ambiguous. The length of the CDR3 is 13 residues. Germline CDR1 reads MNHNS; CDR2 reads SASEGT. The V end lost 9 bases, the J end lost 2 bases, and 11 bases lay between the germline ends. CDR3 nucleotides: TGTGCCAGTTTGGCAGTTACCTACAATGAGCAGTTCTTC. Translating gives CASLAVTYNEQFF.

This clone was counted only a few times. The V and J genes are TRBV5-1 and TRBJ1-5; D possibly corresponds to TRBD1 (6 bases). The CDR3 runs 16 residues. The V end lost 0 bases, the J end lost 0 bases, and 10 bases lay between the germline ends. The germline V gene encodes CDR1 SGHRS and CDR2 YFSETQ. The CDR3 coding sequence is TGCGCCAGCAGCTTGGGGGGGCTTAATAGCAATCAGCCCCAGCATTTT. This sequence encodes CASSLGGLNSNQPQHF.

The chain couples TRBV2 to TRBJ2-1; D ambiguous. CDR1 is SNHLY and CDR2 is FYNNEI in the germline V gene. V lost 8 bases and J lost 4, with 15 bases in between. The CDR3 spans 14 residues. In nucleotides, the CDR3 is TGTGCCAGCGGAATCTTAAGCGATTACAATGAGCAGTTCTTC. The encoded protein is CASGILSDYNEQFF. Full variable domain (outside the CDR3, taken from reference TRBV2 and TRBJ2-1): EPEVTQTPSHQVTQMGQEVILRCVPISNHLYFYWYRQILGQKVEFLVSFYNNEISEKSEIFDDQFSVERPDGSNFTLKIRSTKLEDSAMYFCASGILSDYNEQFFGPGTRLTVL.

There are a few counts of this clone. This chain connects TRBV28 to TRBJ1-4, with D unresolved. This CDR3 comprises 14 residues. V lost 2 bases, J lost 7 bases, and 11 bases lay in between. Germline CDR1 reads MDHEN; CDR2 reads SYDVKM. CDR3 nucleotide sequence: TGTGCCAGCAGTTTAGGAGCCATCGGTGAAAAACTGTTTTTT. Translation: CASSLGAIGEKLFF.

This clone turned up a few times. This chain links TRBV30 with TRBJ1-1, with 11 bases identical to TRBD1. V shed 5 bases and J 6 bases; nucleotides not matched to a gene: 5. This CDR3 contains 13 residues. Per germline, CDR1 GTSNPN and CDR2 SVGIG (reference sequence). In nucleotides, the CDR3 is TGTGCCTGGCGAGGACAGGGGGCTGCTGAAGCTTTCTTT. Translation: CAWRGQGAAEAFF.